This T cell receptor (beta chain) derives from a study of cytomegalovirus exposure and HLA in healthy donors. From germline, CDR1 is SGHRS and CDR2 YFSETQ. There are 17 residues in the CDR3. Deletions cut 4 bases from V and 1 base from J, with 20 bases between. This clone was recorded a few times. The study ran its PCR with 60 Vbeta and 13 Jbeta primers. TCRdb's copy holds only in-frame clones and misses some; the assay was immunoSEQ multiplex PCR. The sample includes 120,000 to 150,000 clones, around 66% seen only once; the top ten take 6.5%. The specimen was PBMCs. V is TRBV5-1 and J is TRBJ2-5; perhaps TRBD2 as D (6 bases). This clonotype originated in a woman between 55 and 75 years old in good health and CMV-seronegative. As DNA, the CDR3 is TGCGCCAGCAGCAGACTGGCTCGGGGGAGCTTCCAAGAGACCCAGTACTTC. This translates into CASSRLARGSFQETQYF.